These 27 T cell receptor beta chains share one sample of origin, sequenced in a study of CD8 T cells in Susac syndrome. RNA totalling roughly 0.5 to 1 ug underwent reverse transcription with random hexamers. TCRdb reprocessed the immunoSEQ multiplex PCR reads with MiXCR, giving one entry per CDR3 protein. The top ten hold 0.27% of the sample, which has 20,000 to 25,000 distinct CDR3 sequences, approximately 93% seen once. Sequences were obtained from CD8+ T cells from PBMCs. The origin of the receptors is a human donor in good health.

This chain joins TRBV20-1 and TRBJ1-1; 7 bases line up with TRBD1. J lost 0 bases, V lost 0 bases, and 1 base had no gene match. The V gene's germline CDR1 is DFQATT and CDR2 SNEGSKA (reference sequence). The CDR3 has 14 amino acids. This chain's CDR3 is CSARDGTVNTEAFF. The CDR3 DNA sequence: TGCAGTGCTAGAGATGGGACAGTGAACACTGAAGCTTTCTTT.

The chain employs TRBV7-6 and TRBJ2-5, with 12 positions matching TRBD2. This CDR3 comprises 15 residues. From germline, CDR1 is SGHVS and CDR2 FNYEAQ. Trimming cost V 3 bases and J 4 bases; bases outside gene matches: 3. CDR3 sequence: CASSFWTSGVETQYF. DNA for the CDR3: TGTGCCAGCAGCTTTTGGACTAGCGGGGTAGAGACCCAGTACTTC.

This clonotype came up a few times. This sequence joins TRBV5-5 and TRBJ2-7; 9 bases match TRBD1. The junction had 8 bases not matched to a gene; V was cut back by 3 bases and J by 4 bases. The germline V gene encodes CDR1 SGHKS and CDR2 YYEKEE (reference sequence). This CDR3 spans 15 amino acids. The CDR3 nucleotides read TGTGCCAGCAGCTCGACTCGGGACAGGGAATACGAGCAGTACTTC. This sequence encodes CASSSTRDREYEQYF.

The table lists this clonotype with a count of one. J is TRBJ2-4 and V is TRBV5-4; D may correspond to TRBD1 or TRBD2 (7 bases each). Trimming cost V 4 bases and J 3 bases, with 20 bases left between them. Germline CDR1 reads SGHNT; CDR2 reads YYREEE (reference sequence). The CDR3 runs to 17 residues. The CDR3 DNA follows: TGTGCCAGCAGCCCCGGGGACAGCGGGGACCTCAAAAACATTCAGTACTTC. Protein: CASSPGDSGDLKNIQYF.

The chain carries TRBV13 and TRBJ2-2; TRBD1 agrees at 8 bases. The CDR3 covers 13 residues. J gave up 6 bases and V 5 bases, and 2 bases lay outside the gene matches. The germline V gene encodes CDR1 PRHDT and CDR2 FYEKMQ (reference sequence). CDR3: CASSPTGAGELFF. The CDR3 DNA sequence: TGTGCCAGCAGCCCGACAGGGGCCGGGGAGCTGTTTTTT.

The chain couples TRBV5-5 to TRBJ1-1; D is perhaps TRBD1 (6 bases). The CDR3 is 13 amino acids. The V end was cut by 6 bases, the J end by 6 bases, with 15 bases between. CDR1 SGHKS and CDR2 YYEKEE come from the germline V gene (reference sequence). CDR3 coding DNA: TGTGCCAGCACCTGGGACATCGGTGCTGAAGCTTTCTTT. This encodes CASTWDIGAEAFF. The entire variable domain, with the rest obtained from reference TRBV5-5 and TRBJ1-1, is as follows: DAGVTQSPTHLIKTRGQQVTLRCSPISGHKSVSWYQQVLGQGPQFIFQYYEKEERGRGNFPDRFSARQFPNYSSELNVNALLLGDSALYLCASTWDIGAEAFFGQGTRLTVV.

V usage is TRBV5-1 and J usage is TRBJ2-2; weak D call: TRBD1 (5 bases). The V and J ends lost 0 bases and 3 bases respectively, with 9 bases between them. The CDR3 covers 15 residues. CDR1 is SGHRS and CDR2 is YFSETQ in the germline V gene. CDR3 region: CASSLEGSDTGELFF. The CDR3 nucleotides are TGCGCCAGCAGCTTGGAGGGGTCGGACACCGGGGAGCTGTTTTTT.

The V gene is TRBV12-3 or TRBV12-4, the J gene TRBJ2-5; tentatively, D is TRBD1 (6 bases). The CDR3 is 14 amino acids. The ends were cut back, 5 bases at V and 2 bases at J, with 12 bases in the middle. CDR3: CASSPGTLQETQYF. CDR3 bases: TGTGCCAGCAGTCCCGGGACATTACAAGAGACCCAGTACTTC.

CDR3 protein: CASGGTGGPTYEQYF. In nucleotides, the CDR3 is TGTGCTAGTGGTGGAACAGGGGGTCCCACCTACGAGCAGTACTTC. This chain joins TRBV12-5 and TRBJ2-7, with 8 bases aligning to TRBD1. Germline CDR1 LGHNT, CDR2 FRNRAP. The J segment lost 2 bases and the V segment lost 5 bases, leaving 8 bases of the junction unmatched. The length of the CDR3 is 15 residues.

The DNA for the CDR3 is TGCAGCGTTGAAGGACCCCGCCTGGAGGAGCAGTACTTC. Encoded protein: CSVEGPRLEEQYF. The rearrangement links TRBV29-1 to TRBJ2-7; D gene unclear. The CDR3 spans 13 residues. Trimming took 1 base from V and 7 from J, leaving 14 bases between them. CDR1 is SQVTM and CDR2 is ANQGSEA in the germline V gene.

The rearrangement uses TRBV20-1 and TRBJ2-7, with 12 bases fitting TRBD2. CDR3 length: 14 residues. Germline V gene lookup returns CDR1 DFQATT and CDR2 SNEGSKA (reference sequence). Trimming cost V 6 bases and J 6 bases; bases outside gene matches: 9. The CDR3 DNA reads as TGCAGTGCCAGGGGGGGACTAGCGGGCTTCGAGCAGTACTTC. Its protein is CSARGGLAGFEQYF.

This CDR3 reads CASSSGTLNEQFF. The CDR3 coding sequence is TGTGCCAGCAGCTCCGGGACTTTGAATGAGCAGTTCTTC. J is TRBJ2-1 and V is TRBV7-9, with TRBD2 as a possible D gene (6 bases). Germline V gene data show CDR1 as SEHNR and CDR2 as FQNEAQ (reference sequence). Trimming took 4 bases from V and 7 from J, leaving 11 bases between them. This CDR3 has 13 residues. Based on the CDR3 plus reference TRBV7-9 and TRBJ2-1, the full variable domain is DTGVSQNPRHKITKRGQNVTFRCDPISEHNRLYWYRQTLGQGPEFLTYFQNEAQLEKSRLLSDRFSAERPKGSFSTLEIQRTEQGDSAMYLCASSSGTLNEQFFGPGTRLTVL.

The rearrangement links TRBV19 to TRBJ2-7; 8 positions match TRBD2. The junction had 7 bases not matched to a gene; V was cut back by 5 bases and J by 1 base. The CDR3 consists of 15 residues. CDR1 and CDR2 from the germline V gene are LNHDA and SQIVND (reference sequence). CDR3 in DNA: TGTGCCAGTAGTCATCGCACGGGGGGGTCCTACGAGCAGTACTTC. Its translation: CASSHRTGGSYEQYF. The full variable domain, completed using reference TRBV19 and TRBJ2-7, is DGGITQSPKYLFRKEGQNVTLSCEQNLNHDAMYWYRQDPGQGLRLIYYSQIVNDFQKGDIAEGYSVSREKKESFPLTVTSAQKNPTAFYLCASSHRTGGSYEQYFGPGTRLTVT.

The chain is built from TRBV4-3 and TRBJ2-6; no reliable D call. Trimming removed 4 bases from V and 0 bases from J, with 4 bases in between. The CDR3 consists of 14 residues. Germline V gene data show CDR1 as LGHNA and CDR2 as YSLEER. CDR3 amino acids: CASSLNSGANVLTF. The CDR3 DNA reads as TGCGCCAGCAGCCTGAACTCTGGGGCCAACGTCCTGACTTTC.

This sequence joins TRBV5-6 and TRBJ2-1; either TRBD1 or TRBD2 may supply D (5 bases each). V lost 4 bases, J lost 9 bases, and 20 bases lay in between. This CDR3 has 15 amino acids. Germline CDR1 and CDR2: SGHDT and YYEEEE. CDR3 DNA: TGTGCCAGCAGCGCCGACACCGGGACCCTCCGTGAGCAGTTCTTC. This translates into CASSADTGTLREQFF.

The chain recombines TRBV7-9 with TRBJ2-2; 7 positions match TRBD1. Losses at the gene ends were 6 bases for V and 13 bases for J; bases not matched to a gene: 14. CDR3 size: 14 residues. Germline V gene data show CDR1 as SEHNR and CDR2 as FQNEAQ (reference sequence). CDR3 loop: CASRPGQSILGLFF. Here the CDR3 DNA reads TGTGCCAGCAGACCGGGACAGTCTATTTTAGGGCTGTTTTTT.

The chain couples TRBV20-1 to TRBJ2-5; D is perhaps TRBD1 or TRBD2 (5 bases each). V lost 5 bases and J lost 4, with 11 bases in between. From germline, CDR1 is DFQATT and CDR2 SNEGSKA (reference sequence). The CDR3 has 12 residues. CDR3 bases: TGCAGTGCTTGGGACGGAGGAGAGACCCAGTACTTC. It specifies CSAWDGGETQYF.

The rearrangement uses TRBV24-1 and TRBJ2-1; D may be TRBD2 (5 bases). The CDR3 runs to 11 residues. The V end was cut by 5 bases, the J end by 9 bases, with 7 bases between. Looked up from germline, CDR1 is KGHDR and CDR2 is SFDVKD. The CDR3: CATSAGIEQFF. In DNA form, the CDR3 reads TGTGCCACCAGTGCGGGAATTGAGCAGTTCTTC.

This chain links TRBV4-3 with TRBJ2-2, with 7 bases lining up with TRBD2. The CDR3 is made up of 17 amino acids. Germline V gene data show CDR1 as LGHNA and CDR2 as YSLEER. V lost 5 bases, J lost 3 bases, and 12 bases stayed unmatched. The CDR3 region is CASSSEGAGWDTGELFF. CDR3 in DNA: TGCGCCAGCAGCTCAGAAGGAGCGGGGTGGGACACCGGGGAGCTGTTTTTT.

The chain has TRBV12-3 or TRBV12-4 and TRBJ2-7, with 7 bases fitting TRBD2. The length of the CDR3 is 15 residues. The ends lost 7 bases at V and 0 bases at J; junction bases unmatched: 9. The CDR3: CASTTTAGSSYEQYF. CDR3 DNA: TGTGCCAGCACCACAACAGCGGGGTCCTCCTACGAGCAGTACTTC.

V gene TRBV4-1 combines with J gene TRBJ2-2; tentatively, D is TRBD2 (5 bases). The CDR3 extends over 15 amino acids. Germline-derived CDR1 and CDR2 are MGHRA and YSYEKL. V was shortened by 3 bases and J by 0 bases, with 8 bases between the two germline ends. The CDR3 loop reads CASSHRGSNTGELFF. The CDR3 DNA is TGCGCCAGCAGCCATCGGGGATCGAACACCGGGGAGCTGTTTTTT.

The rearrangement uses TRBV4-3 and TRBJ2-5; tentatively, D is TRBD2 (6 bases). This CDR3 is 15 amino acids long. CDR1 is LGHNA, CDR2 YSLEER, per germline. V was pared by 0 bases and J by 4 bases, with 12 bases between. The CDR3 DNA is TGCGCCAGCAGCCAAGATACGGGGGAAGGAGAGACCCAGTACTTC. Residues: CASSQDTGEGETQYF.

This clonotype was seen a single time. The V call is TRBV27, the J call TRBJ1-1; TRBD1 might be the D (5 bases). V dropped 2 bases and J dropped 5 bases, with 15 bases sitting between them. This CDR3 spans 15 amino acids. Germline V CDR1 and CDR2: MNHEY, SMNVEV (reference sequence). This CDR3 reads CASSLIGASRTEAFF. The CDR3 DNA reads TGTGCCAGCAGTTTAATCGGGGCGTCTCGAACTGAAGCTTTCTTT.

The chain employs TRBV5-4 and TRBJ2-6, with D tentatively TRBD1 (6 bases). CDR3 length: 15 amino acids. Trimming removed 5 bases from V and 0 bases from J, with 9 bases in between. CDR1 is SGHNT and CDR2 is YYREEE in the germline V gene (reference sequence). CDR3 region: CASRLQGSGANVLTF. The DNA for the CDR3 is TGTGCCAGCAGGTTACAGGGCTCTGGGGCCAACGTCCTGACTTTC. The full variable domain, rest sourced from reference TRBV5-4 and TRBJ2-6, is ETGVTQSPTHLIKTRGQQVTLRCSSQSGHNTVSWYQQALGQGPQFIFQYYREEENGRGNFPPRFSGLQFPNYSSELNVNALELDDSALYLCASRLQGSGANVLTFGAGSRLTVL.

The chain couples TRBV5-4 to TRBJ2-4, with 7 bases identical to TRBD1. This CDR3 has 16 amino acids. The V gene end was trimmed by 6 bases and the J gene end by 0 bases; junction bases not matched to a gene: 9. The germline gives CDR1 SGHNT, CDR2 YYREEE (reference sequence). CDR3 protein: CASTGTDELAKNIQYF. CDR3 DNA sequence: TGTGCCAGCACCGGGACAGACGAATTAGCCAAAAACATTCAGTACTTC.

This sequence joins TRBV27 and TRBJ2-1; no definite D call. With 1 base removed from V and 1 base from J, the gap between germline ends came to 8 bases. CDR3 length: 15 residues. Germline V gene lookup returns CDR1 MNHEY and CDR2 SMNVEV (reference sequence). The DNA for the CDR3 is TGTGCCAGCAGTTTATTGGCGGATTCCTACAATGAGCAGTTCTTC. Residues: CASSLLADSYNEQFF.

This clonotype came up once. V usage is TRBV19 and J usage is TRBJ1-5; D is perhaps TRBD1 (5 bases). Germline V lookup: CDR1 LNHDA, CDR2 SQIVND (reference sequence). This CDR3 comprises 16 residues. V was clipped by 3 bases and J by 7 bases, with 19 bases between them. DNA for the CDR3: TGTGCCAGTAGTATTTTTAACCCAGGGCCGGGGCAGCCCCAGCATTTT. Its protein product is CASSIFNPGPGQPQHF. Based on the CDR3 plus reference TRBV19 and TRBJ1-5, the full variable domain is DGGITQSPKYLFRKEGQNVTLSCEQNLNHDAMYWYRQDPGQGLRLIYYSQIVNDFQKGDIAEGYSVSREKKESFPLTVTSAQKNPTAFYLCASSIFNPGPGQPQHFGDGTRLSIL.